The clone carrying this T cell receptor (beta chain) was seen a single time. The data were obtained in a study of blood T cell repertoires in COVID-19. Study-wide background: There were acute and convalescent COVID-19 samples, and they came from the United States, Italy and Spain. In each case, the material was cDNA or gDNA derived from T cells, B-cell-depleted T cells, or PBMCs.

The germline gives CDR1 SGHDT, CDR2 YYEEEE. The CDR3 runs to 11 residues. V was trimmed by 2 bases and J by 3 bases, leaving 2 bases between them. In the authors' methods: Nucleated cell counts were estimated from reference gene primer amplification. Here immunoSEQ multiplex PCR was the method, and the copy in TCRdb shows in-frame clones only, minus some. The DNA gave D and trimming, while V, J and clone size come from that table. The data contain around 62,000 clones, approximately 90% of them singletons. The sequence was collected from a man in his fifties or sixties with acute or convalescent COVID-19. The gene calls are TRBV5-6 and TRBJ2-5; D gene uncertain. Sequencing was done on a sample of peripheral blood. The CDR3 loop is CASSFEETQYF. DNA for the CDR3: TGTGCCAGCAGCTTCGAAGAGACCCAGTACTTC. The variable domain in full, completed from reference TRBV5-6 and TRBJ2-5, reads DAGVTQSPTHLIKTRGQQVTLRCSPKSGHDTVSWYQQALGQGPQFIFQYYEEEERQRGNFPDRFSGHQFPNYSSELNVNALLLGDSALYLCASSFEETQYFGPGTRLLVL.